The clone carrying this TCR beta chain was detected ten times or more. Antigen: not known. V lost 3 bases and J 4 bases, leaving 13 bases between the germline ends. The CDR3 extends over 14 amino acids. Germline V lookup: CDR1 MNHNS, CDR2 SASEGT. TCR alpha and beta CDR3 regions were amplified from RNA using iRepertoire nested multiplex PCR. One-step reverse transcription and amplification started from about 100-400 ng of tissue mRNA or PBMC total RNA. From the multiplex PCR reads, TCRdb called clonotypes with MiXCR, one entry per CDR3 protein. The data hold 170,000 or so distinct CDR3 sequences, with about 46% observed a single time. The data belong to a study of glioma-infiltrating T cells. Study-level results: Only very few CDR3 sequences appeared in both tissue and blood. Non-neoplastic patients had below-expected tissue-blood divergence, while all gliomas exceeded expectation.

The specimen sequenced was glioma tissue, nonneoplastic brain tissue, or PBMCs (not recorded which). The TCR originated in a human donor with low-grade glioma or glioblastoma, undergoing nonglioma brain surgery, or in good health (not recorded which). V and J are TRBV6-1 and TRBJ2-7; D unresolved. DNA of the CDR3: TGTGCCAGCAGTGAGGCCCGCGGACCTTACGAGCAGTACTTC. This sequence encodes CASSEARGPYEQYF.